This T cell receptor (beta chain) was recovered during a study of blood T cell repertoires in COVID-19. Profiling relied on immunoSEQ multiplex PCR, and the TCRdb table lists in-frame clones only, not all of them. The data hold around 170,000 clones, with about four fifths observed a single time. This clone has a handful of counts. This sample also contains other DNA sequences that code for the same CDR3. The CDR3 extends over 14 amino acids. The V end was cut by 3 bases, the J end by 3 bases, with 8 bases between. Germline V gene data show CDR1 as LGHDT and CDR2 as YNNKEL (reference sequence). Sample: peripheral blood. This chain connects TRBV3-1 (or the pseudogene TRBV3-2) to TRBJ1-4; D possibly corresponds to TRBD1 (6 bases). This receptor was taken from a man between 70 and 80 years old with active or convalescent COVID-19. Here the CDR3 DNA reads TGTGCCAGCAGCCACAGGGGTTCTAATGAAAAACTGTTTTTT. Amino acids: CASSHRGSNEKLFF.